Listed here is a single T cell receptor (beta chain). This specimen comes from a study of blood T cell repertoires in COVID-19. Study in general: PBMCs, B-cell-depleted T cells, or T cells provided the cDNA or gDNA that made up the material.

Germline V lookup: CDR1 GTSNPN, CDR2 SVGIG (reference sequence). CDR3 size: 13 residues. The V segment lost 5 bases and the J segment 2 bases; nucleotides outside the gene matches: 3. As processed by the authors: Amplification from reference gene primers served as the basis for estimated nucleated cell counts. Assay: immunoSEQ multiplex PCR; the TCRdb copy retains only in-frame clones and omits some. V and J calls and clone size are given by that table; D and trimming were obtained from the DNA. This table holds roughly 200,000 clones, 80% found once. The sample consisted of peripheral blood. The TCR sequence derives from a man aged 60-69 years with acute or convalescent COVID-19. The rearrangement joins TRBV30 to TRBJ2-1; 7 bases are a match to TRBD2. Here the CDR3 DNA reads TGTGCCTGGTGCCGGGGGGCCTACAATGAGCAGTTCTTC. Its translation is CAWCRGAYNEQFF.